This T cell receptor (beta chain) was sequenced in a study of cytomegalovirus exposure and HLA in healthy donors listed by TCRdb under 2017. At the level of the whole study: In an earlier analysis of under 750 of the donors, around 300 Gb of sequence data and approximately 100 million unique TCR beta sequences from about 190 million T cells were reported. An early release that covered 640 HLA-typed donors contained 250 to 350 gigabases of sequencing data and tens of millions of unique TCR sequences. Among the 398 genotyped donors, around 81% belonged to the genetic ancestry cluster associated with self-reported Caucasian donors. The study was designed to test whether signatures of past pathogen exposure could be identified by cataloging public T cell receptors. Using immunosequencing, the study profiled T cell repertoires from 666 subjects and related those repertoires to cytomegalovirus serostatus. Along with the approximately 650-subject first cohort, a separate validation cohort of 120 different subjects was used. The study combined high-throughput TCR immunosequencing, statistical association of individual TCRs with disease status, and machine learning to predict cytomegalovirus infection status. In a later analysis, previously published TCR beta repertoires from hundreds of donors were re-analyzed and high-resolution HLA genotyping was added so that TCR occurrence patterns could be studied. In the later analysis, no new phenotypic data were used to find candidate immune exposures; instead, reliance was placed on TCR beta sequences and their occurrence across donors. An earlier analysis of fewer than 700 of the donors applied high-throughput TCR beta sequencing to assess whether each TCR beta V gene segment acted as functional or pseudogenic. Donor age, sex, ethnicity and CMV serostatus were collected together with the repertoire data. Genome-wide SNP genotypes for about 65% of the 666 donors were used in a later genetic analysis, which treated that subset as a discovery cohort. All discovery cohort repertoires had been generated on a single sequencing platform. Class I and class II HLA loci were covered by the typing at four-digit resolution. Typing coverage varied by locus: roughly 620-640 donors for A, B, C, DRB1 and DQB1; roughly 500 for DQA1; around 570 for DPA1; roughly 470 for DPB1. Because of strong linkage in the cohort, a handful of DR-DQ haplotypes were treated as single units for association and clustering. On average, about 240,000 unique TCR beta nucleotide sequences were sequenced per donor among fewer than 500 genotyped donors of the cohort, with roughly 20% of those sequences being non-productive.

Libraries were constructed by the immunoSEQ multiplex PCR assay. A mixture of 60 forward primers for TCR Vbeta segments and 13 reverse primers for TCR Jbeta segments was used in the multiplex PCR. The CDR3 region of rearranged TCR beta genes was amplified from genomic DNA with a multiplex PCR assay. The amplified TCR beta libraries were sequenced on the Illumina HiSeq System as 87-base-pair reads. As for how the authors treated the data: A later analysis counted 75 million to 100 million unique TCR beta chains across the 550 to 800 repertoires, and 9 million to 14 million of these chains were shared by at least two donors. To remove PCR and sequencing errors, raw reads were error-corrected and collapsed into unique sequences using a nearest-neighbor algorithm that merged closely related sequences. CDR3 sequences were aligned to IMGT reference sequences to assign V, D and J gene segments. For a sequence to be retained, a match of at least six nucleotides to both a V gene segment and a J gene segment was required. A rearrangement was called productive if the CDR3 had no stop codons and remained in frame with V and J, and every other rearrangement was called non-productive. CDR3 was defined by IMGT convention, running from the second conserved V-encoded cysteine to the conserved J-encoded phenylalanine. Sequences without an unambiguous match to a single V gene segment were excluded from the earlier analysis of several hundred of the donors. An earlier analysis of several hundred of the donors called V segments functional above 56.7% productive rearrangements and segregating when the between-donor standard deviation exceeded 5%. A statistical classification framework was built for diagnosing cytomegalovirus status from the catalog of TCR beta chain sequences. V and J gene assignment, in a later analysis, came from comparing TCR nucleotide sequences with IMGT/GENE-DB human TR gene sequences. A later analysis assigned CDR3 sequences and most-parsimonious VDJ recombination scenarios with the TCRdist pipeline. A later analysis defined each TCR beta chain by its CDR3 amino acid sequence plus V-gene family, and excluded reads lacking a unique V-gene family. A later analysis removed several hundred highly shared, low-generation-probability nucleotide sequences to deal with suspected cross-contamination and a sequencing artifact. In a later analysis, a clonal expansion index for each public chain was calculated from normalized within-repertoire ranks of inferred template counts. A later analysis computed generation probabilities with a VDJ recombination model fitted to out-of-frame rearrangements, and checked the results against IGoR. In a later analysis, hypergeometric tests were used to score TCR-TCR, TCR-HLA and TCR-CMV co-occurrence, with a repertoire-size bias correction applied to TCR pairs. To estimate false discovery rates, a later analysis permuted the HLA or CMV assignments 20 times. A later analysis grouped co-occurring TCRs with DBSCAN, adding TCRdist sequence similarity when clustering within HLA-allele-positive subsets. Repertoires with fewer than 30,000 or more than 120,000 public chains, plus five repertoires with anomalous nucleotide sharing, were excluded from co-occurrence clustering. As stored in TCRdb, this immuneACCESS dataset retains in-frame rearrangements with V and J assigned. A fraction of the clones does not appear; measured against another copy, unresolved V genes explain less than half of the discrepancy, and the remainder lacks a known reason. For V, J and clone size, that table is used; D and trimming come from the DNA. Here the sample has 150,000 to 200,000 clones; over 75% occur a single time. The ten biggest clones cover approximately 6.3% of the sample.

In the case of this clone: Its antigen is unknown. No per-base quality is available; no much larger clone lies one base away.

The CDR3 numbers 15 residues from cysteine through phenylalanine. CDR3 DNA is the only sequence kept; it has 45 bases, read in frame from the first base. Trimming leaves V shorter by 2 bases and J shorter by 3 bases, with the junction holding 1 base beyond the gene matches. From a lookup of the germline V gene (reference sequence), CDR1 and CDR2 are SEHNR and FQNEAQ. Summary of the overall study and its limitations: The classifier was reported to diagnose cytomegalovirus status with high specificity and sensitivity in both the original and validation cohorts. Most TCR sequences were seen in very few donors, while some public TCRs were found in many individuals. A further reported finding was that TCR beta sequences accurately predicted the HLA-A and HLA-B alleles for most subjects in the first cohort. The only immune exposure information available for the cohort was CMV serostatus. The 87-base-pair reads could not distinguish some IMGT-functional V segments, including TRBV6-2 and TRBV6-3, so those segments were excluded. A cluster of highly shared sequence variants was judged likely to represent a technical artifact of the sequencing pipeline. According to a later analysis, parvovirus B19, influenza, CMV and Epstein-Barr virus appeared linked to several top co-occurrence clusters. In an earlier analysis of approximately 590 of the donors, most TCR beta V segments were observed in productive rearrangements about 87% or about 30% of the time, broadly matching IMGT annotations. Correlated functional status among segregating V segments might reflect linkage disequilibrium, but an unknown experimental factor could not be ruled out. Strong co-occurrence of HLA alleles, especially DR and DQ, made assigning TCR associations to individual alleles difficult. Because counts were too low, about 15 rarely observed V segments, including chromosome 9 orphons, were left out of the earlier analysis of 587 of the donors. In vitro tests confirmed that three of the cytomegalovirus-associated TCR beta chains recognize cytomegalovirus antigens. The study gave a list of more than 150 TCR beta chains associated with cytomegalovirus. According to a later analysis, TCR association rates differed among HLA loci, with DRB1 alleles showing the most associated TCRs and HLA-C alleles showing the fewest. Compared with equally common non-associated chains, HLA-associated TCR beta chains in a later analysis were more clonally expanded and had lower generation probabilities. Roughly uniform sequencing depth across donors was assumed in presence/absence analyses, although this assumption may not hold. Most CMV-associated TCR beta chains appeared to be HLA-restricted in a later analysis, and the HLA associations seemed to be driven largely by CMV exposure. The cohort was sequenced for TCR beta chains only, and without alpha or paired-chain data the features that could be detected were limited. A later genetic analysis associated a missense DCLRE1C variant with V-gene and J-gene trimming of TCR beta chains, and an independent cohort replicated the association. A later analysis associated 15,000 or so TCR beta sequences with specific HLA alleles at a false discovery rate of 0.05. In a later genetic analysis, fewer N-insertions in productive TCRs were reported among donors in an Asian-associated ancestry cluster than the approximately 670-donor mean. Because HLA typing was unavailable for some donors at each locus, only the typed subset was used in association tests. The authors suggested that the approach could potentially be generalized to other disease states and immunological phenotypes.

The cohort consisted of more than 650 healthy bone marrow donors. At the time of sampling, every cohort member was nominally healthy, though immune exposures that went unrecorded were likely present. The donor was CMV seropositive and was included in the group of 290 or so seropositive cohort members. Each donor provided a peripheral blood sample, and peripheral blood mononuclear cells were used for TCR beta sequencing. The Qiagen DNeasy Blood Extraction Kit was used to extract genomic DNA from the blood cell samples. This clonotype was obtained from a man aged 40-49 years in good health and CMV-seropositive. The specimen sequenced was PBMCs. Rearrangement joined TRBV7-9 to TRBJ2-1, with 10 middle bases fitting TRBD2. The sequence in DNA is TGTGCCAGCAGCTTATCTAGCGGGAGCTACAATGAGCAGTTCTTC. The resulting protein is CASSLSSGSYNEQFF.